This T cell receptor (beta chain) is from a study of response to subunit inactivated influenza vaccine. Broader study findings: The study's authors posited that every seasonal influenza vaccination enlists few new T cells.

This CDR3 is 13 amino acids long. From germline, CDR1 is SQVTM and CDR2 ANQGSEA. Trimming removed 2 bases at V and 3 bases at J, with 10 bases between. This clonotype was seen a few times. The antigen is unknown. One entry per CDR3 protein results from TCRdb running MiXCR on the RT-PCR reads. The data show around 760,000 distinct CDR3 sequences, 14% seen once. The sequencing here drew on PBMCs from blood, taken 14 to 15 days before vaccination. The sequence derives from a man between 50 and 59 years old who received an inactivated influenza vaccine. The rearrangement joins TRBV29-1 to TRBJ1-1; D is perhaps TRBD1 (6 bases). The CDR3 reads CSVESYRDTEAFF. The DNA for the CDR3 is TGCAGCGTTGAATCTTACAGGGACACTGAAGCTTTCTTT. Combining the CDR3 with reference TRBV29-1 and TRBJ1-1 gives the whole variable domain SAVISQKPSRDICQRGTSLTIQCQVDSQVTMMFWYRQQPGQSLTLIATANQGSEATYESGFVIDKFPISRPNLTFSTLTVSNMSPEDSSIYLCSVESYRDTEAFFGQGTRLTVV.